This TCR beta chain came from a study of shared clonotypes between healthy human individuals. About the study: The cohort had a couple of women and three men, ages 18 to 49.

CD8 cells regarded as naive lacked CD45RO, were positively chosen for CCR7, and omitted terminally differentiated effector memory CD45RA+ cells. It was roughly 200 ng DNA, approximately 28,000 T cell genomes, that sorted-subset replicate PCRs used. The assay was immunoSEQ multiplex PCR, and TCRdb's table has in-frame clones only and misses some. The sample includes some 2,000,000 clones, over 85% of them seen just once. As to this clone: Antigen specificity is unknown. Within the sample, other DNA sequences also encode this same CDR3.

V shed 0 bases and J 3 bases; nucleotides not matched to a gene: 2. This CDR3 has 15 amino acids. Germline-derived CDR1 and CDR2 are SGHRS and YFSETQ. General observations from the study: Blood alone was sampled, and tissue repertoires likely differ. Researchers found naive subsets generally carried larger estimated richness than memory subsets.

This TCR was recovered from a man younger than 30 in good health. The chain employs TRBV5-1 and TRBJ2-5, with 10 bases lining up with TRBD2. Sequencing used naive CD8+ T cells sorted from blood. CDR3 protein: CASSLGLAGEETQYF. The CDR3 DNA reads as TGCGCCAGCAGCTTGGGTCTAGCGGGGGAAGAGACCCAGTACTTC.